This T cell receptor (beta chain) was recovered during a study of naive and memory T cell subsets (dated by TCRdb to between 2016 and 2019). Concerning the study at large: Sorted naive and memory T cell subsets from peripheral blood were analyzed in the study using a UMI-based, open-source pipeline for TCR alpha and beta sequencing. RNA was DNase-treated and reverse transcribed with TCR constant-region primers, mostly using SuperScript III. The functional CMV T cell responses agreed completely with IgG serology results.

Results the study describes overall, beyond this receptor: In both CD4 and CD8 cells, the Gini index increased while Shannon and inverse Simpson diversity decreased from naive through CM, EM and EMRA. Single alpha or beta chain sequences, rather than paired alpha/beta receptors, were used to define clonotypes. After error correction, only a single occurrence was seen for over 95% of naive TCR sequences, so much steeper abundance distributions were produced than in memory subsets. A power law was followed by TCR abundance, with an exponent that differed between naive and memory subsets but was consistent across the three individuals. The repertoire findings for the naive and memory subsets could not be validated against a ground truth, as none was available. RNA-based TCR counts may be affected by expression changes linked to T cell activation and differentiation.

Measured from the cysteine to the phenylalanine, the CDR3 is 14 residues long. Just CDR3 DNA is preserved here, 42 bases in frame from base 1. V and J are truncated by 2 bases and 9 bases respectively, leaving an intervening sequence of 14 bases. The germline V gene sets CDR1 to SGHVS and CDR2 to FNYEAQ. Library construction relied on UMI-ligation and nested PCR. An equimolar mix of two oligonucleotides covering both TRBC1 and TRBC2 was used as the beta constant-region primer. Four rounds of PCR, combining the SP2 primer with nested alpha and beta constant-region primers, were used to amplify the ligated cDNA. A single-stranded oligonucleotide containing the SP2 primer and a 12-nucleotide UMI was joined to the 3' end of the cDNA by T4 RNA ligase 1. The ligation reaction was kept at 16 degrees C for about 19-24 hours. PCR2 was usually performed as a SYBR Green qPCR and halted at a preset threshold so that over-amplification would not occur. Apart from the first purification, every purification step used Agencourt AMPure XP magnetic beads. Libraries were quantified by Qubit and checked on a TapeStation, with a main peak expected near 650 bp. Pooled libraries were sequenced on an Illumina MiSeq with v2 2x251 paired-end kits, typically giving roughly 0.95-2 million reads per sample. Each sample library was pooled at about 4 nM, and about 5-7% PhiX was included to improve cluster recognition. Per the original workflow: Using tag matching that tolerated one base-pair mismatch, Decombinator assigned V and J genes to FASTQ reads that had been processed by Demultiplexor. UMIs were used by Collapsinator to correct both sequencing errors and frequency errors arising from PCR heterogeneity. TCRs were translated and CDR3s were extracted from the conserved cysteine to the FGXG phenylalanine by CDR3Translator, with non-productive sequences being flagged. Gini, Shannon entropy and inverse Simpson indices were calculated on repertoires subsampled to equal numbers of UMI-defined TCRs. Clonotype abundance distributions were fitted to a power law by maximum likelihood within the linear range. When run on a single naive CD8 sample, MIGEC and the pipeline yielded similar UMI counts, similar unique TCR numbers and similar clonal distributions. The repertoires were searched for around 7,000 CMV-associated CDR3 sequences that had been compiled from VDJdb and a published dataset. Starting from the raw public reads, TCRdb applied fastp trimming at Q25, assembled clones with MiXCR and retained in-frame beta chains. Records with the same CDR3 protein are collapsed into one entry carrying the most frequent genes and DNA. The V and J calls follow TCRdb's processing rather than the paper's. Recorded for this sample are tens of thousands of distinct CDR3 sequences; around a sixth of them occurred a single time. The ten largest account for under 4% of the sample.

From the second PCR step onward, the TCR alpha chain libraries and the TCR beta chain libraries were amplified separately. To determine each donor's CMV status, fresh PBMCs were stimulated overnight with CMV viral lysate, and IFNgamma production from CD4+ T cells was then assessed. Miltenyi beads were used first to positively select CD4 T cells, and CD8 T cells were then positively selected from the CD4-negative fraction. Cells stained for CD3, CD4, CD8, CD45RA, CD27 and a live/dead dye were sorted on a BD Aria II into four subsets by CD45RA and CD27. The sorting gate for effector memory cells was CD45RA-CD27-, and the sorting gate for EMRA cells was CD45RA+CD27-. Blood came from a few healthy volunteers, each fractionated into CD4 and CD8 T cells and then into four differentiation subsets. About 120 ml of peripheral blood was collected from each donor, and PBMC were isolated from the blood using Ficoll-Paque PLUS density-gradient centrifugation. After sorting, cells were lysed in RLT buffer, RNA was extracted using a Qiagen RNeasy kit, and the extracted RNA was stored at -80 degrees C.

The table lists this clonotype with many counts. Its binding antigen is unknown. Per-base quality was not reported, and no clone a single base away is much larger than it. The chain couples TRBV7-6 to TRBJ1-5, with a tentative D gene TRBD1 over 6 matching bases. Sequencing input: effector memory CD4+ T cells from blood. This specimen's cell subset or site label, per the study, means: effector memory, CD45RA- CD27-. This clonotype originated in a human donor in good health. CDR3 loop: CASSLNQGPSPQHF. The sequenced DNA: TGTGCCAGCAGCTTAAATCAGGGGCCCTCGCCCCAGCATTTT.